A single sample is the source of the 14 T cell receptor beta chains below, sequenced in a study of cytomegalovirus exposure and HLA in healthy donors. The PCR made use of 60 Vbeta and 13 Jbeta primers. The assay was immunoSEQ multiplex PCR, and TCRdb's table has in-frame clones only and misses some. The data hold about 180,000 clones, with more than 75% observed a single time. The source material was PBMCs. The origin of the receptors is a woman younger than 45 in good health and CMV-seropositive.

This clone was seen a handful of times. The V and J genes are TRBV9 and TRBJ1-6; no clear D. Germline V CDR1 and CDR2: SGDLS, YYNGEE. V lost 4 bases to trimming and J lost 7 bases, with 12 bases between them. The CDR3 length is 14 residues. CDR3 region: CASSPHGENSPLHF. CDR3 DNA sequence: TGTGCCAGCAGCCCACATGGGGAGAATTCACCCCTCCACTTT.

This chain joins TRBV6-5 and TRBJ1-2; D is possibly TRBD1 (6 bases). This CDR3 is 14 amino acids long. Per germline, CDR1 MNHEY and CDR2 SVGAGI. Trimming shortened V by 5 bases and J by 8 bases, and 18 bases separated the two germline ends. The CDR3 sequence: CASSAAGAGRGYTF. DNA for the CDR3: TGTGCCAGCAGTGCAGCGGGGGCAGGGAGAGGCTACACCTTC.

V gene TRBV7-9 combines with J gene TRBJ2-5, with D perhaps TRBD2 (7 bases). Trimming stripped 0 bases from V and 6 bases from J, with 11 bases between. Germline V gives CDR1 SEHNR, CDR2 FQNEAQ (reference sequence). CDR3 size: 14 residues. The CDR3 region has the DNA TGTGCCAGCAGCTTAGCGGTGCGGGGGCAGACCCAGTACTTC. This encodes CASSLAVRGQTQYF.

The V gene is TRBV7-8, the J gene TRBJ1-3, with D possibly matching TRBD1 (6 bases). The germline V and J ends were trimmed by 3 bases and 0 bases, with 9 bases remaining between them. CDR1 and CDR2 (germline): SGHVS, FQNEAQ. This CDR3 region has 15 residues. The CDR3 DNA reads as TGTGCCAGCAGCTTGCGACAGGACTCTGGAAACACCATATATTTT. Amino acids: CASSLRQDSGNTIYF.

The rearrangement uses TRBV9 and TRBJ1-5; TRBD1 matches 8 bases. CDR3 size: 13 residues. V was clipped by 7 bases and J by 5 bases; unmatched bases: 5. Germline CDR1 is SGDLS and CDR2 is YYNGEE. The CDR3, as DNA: TGTGCCAGCGGTACAGGGGGTGATCAGCCCCAGCATTTT. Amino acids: CASGTGGDQPQHF.

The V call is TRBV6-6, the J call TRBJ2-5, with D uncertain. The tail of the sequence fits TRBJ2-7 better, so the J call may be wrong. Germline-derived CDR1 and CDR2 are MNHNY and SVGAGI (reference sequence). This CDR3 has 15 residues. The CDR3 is CASSPLMAEPYEQYF. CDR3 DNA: TGTGCCAGCAGTCCCCTAATGGCGGAGCCCTACGAGCAGTACTTC.

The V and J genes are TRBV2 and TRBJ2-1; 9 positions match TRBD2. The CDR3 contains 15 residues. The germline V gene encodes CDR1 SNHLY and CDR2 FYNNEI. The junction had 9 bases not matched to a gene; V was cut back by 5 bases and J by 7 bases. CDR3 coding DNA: TGTGCCAGCAGTCCCCGCGGGGGGGCCGGAAATGAGCAGTTCTTC. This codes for CASSPRGGAGNEQFF.

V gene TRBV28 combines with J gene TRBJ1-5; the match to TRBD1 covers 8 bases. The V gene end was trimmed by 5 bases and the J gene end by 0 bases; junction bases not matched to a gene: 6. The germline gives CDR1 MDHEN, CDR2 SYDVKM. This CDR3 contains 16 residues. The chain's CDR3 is CASSRWGQVSNQPQHF. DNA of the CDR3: TGTGCCAGCAGTCGCTGGGGACAGGTTAGCAATCAGCCCCAGCATTTT. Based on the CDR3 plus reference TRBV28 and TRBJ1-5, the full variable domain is DVKVTQSSRYLVKRTGEKVFLECVQDMDHENMFWYRQDPGLGLRLIYFSYDVKMKEKGDIPEGYSVSREKKERFSLILESASTNQTSMYLCASSRWGQVSNQPQHFGDGTRLSIL.

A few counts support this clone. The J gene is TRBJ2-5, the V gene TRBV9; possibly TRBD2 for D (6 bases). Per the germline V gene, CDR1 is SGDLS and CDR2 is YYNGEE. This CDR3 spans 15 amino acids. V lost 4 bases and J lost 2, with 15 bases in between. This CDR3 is CASSNPLAGQETQYF. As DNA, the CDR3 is TGTGCCAGCAGCAACCCACTGGCGGGGCAAGAGACCCAGTACTTC.

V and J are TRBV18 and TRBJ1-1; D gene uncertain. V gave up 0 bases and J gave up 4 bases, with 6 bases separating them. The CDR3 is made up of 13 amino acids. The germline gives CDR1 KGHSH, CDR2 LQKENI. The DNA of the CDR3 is TGTGCCAGCTCACCACCGGGCAGCACTGAAGCTTTCTTT. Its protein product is CASSPPGSTEAFF.

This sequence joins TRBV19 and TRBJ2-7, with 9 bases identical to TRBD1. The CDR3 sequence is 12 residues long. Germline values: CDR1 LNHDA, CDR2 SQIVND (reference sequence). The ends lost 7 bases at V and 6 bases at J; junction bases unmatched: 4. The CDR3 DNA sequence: TGTGCCAGTACCGGGACAGGGTCCGAGCAGTACTTC. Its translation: CASTGTGSEQYF.

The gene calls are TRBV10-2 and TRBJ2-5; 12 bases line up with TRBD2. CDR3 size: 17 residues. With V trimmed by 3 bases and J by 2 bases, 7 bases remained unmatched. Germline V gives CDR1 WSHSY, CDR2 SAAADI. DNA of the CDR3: TGCGCCAGCAGTGATCCCCCTAGCGGGGGGGATCAAGAGACCCAGTACTTC. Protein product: CASSDPPSGGDQETQYF.

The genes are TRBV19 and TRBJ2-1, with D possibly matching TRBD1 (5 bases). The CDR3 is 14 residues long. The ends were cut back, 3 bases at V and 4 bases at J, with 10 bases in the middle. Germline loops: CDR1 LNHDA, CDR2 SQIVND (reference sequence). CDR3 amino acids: CASSIRAPYNEQFF. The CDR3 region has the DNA TGTGCCAGTAGTATCAGGGCTCCTTACAATGAGCAGTTCTTC.

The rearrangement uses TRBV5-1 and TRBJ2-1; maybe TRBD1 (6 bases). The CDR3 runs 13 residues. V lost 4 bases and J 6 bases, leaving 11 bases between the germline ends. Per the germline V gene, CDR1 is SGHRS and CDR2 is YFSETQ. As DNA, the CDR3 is TGCGCCAGCAGCGTGCTACAGGGCAATGAGCAGTTCTTC. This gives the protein CASSVLQGNEQFF.